These 11 T cell receptor beta chains were all obtained from the same sample, sequenced in a study of T cells in tumors after PD-1 blockade. TCRdb keeps only in-frame clones here, not all; method: immunoSEQ multiplex PCR. The sample includes 4,000 to 5,000 clones, roughly 60% of them seen just once. The sequences come from tumor tissue, collected after anti-PD-1 treatment. The source of these receptors is a human donor with basal cell carcinoma.

This clone was found a few times. This chain links TRBV10-3 with TRBJ2-7, with TRBD2 as a possible D gene (6 bases). V was pared by 8 bases and J by 2 bases, with 13 bases between. CDR1 is ENHRY, CDR2 SYGVKD, per germline. This CDR3 is 13 amino acids long. In DNA, the CDR3 is TGTGCCATCGGGCGGGACTCAGCCTACGAGCAGTACTTC. Protein: CAIGRDSAYEQYF.

This clone has more than one count but fewer than ten. The chain recombines TRBV7-8 with TRBJ2-1, with 13 bases fitting TRBD2. The germline CDR1 and CDR2 sequences are SGHVS and FQNEAQ. Trimming took 4 bases from V and 7 from J; bases not matched to a gene: 10. The CDR3 runs 17 residues. The CDR3 DNA sequence: TGTGCCAGCAGCTCTACTAGCGGGGGGGCGGCGTGGAATGAGCAGTTCTTC. Its translation: CASSSTSGGAAWNEQFF.

V gene TRBV28 combines with J gene TRBJ2-1; D is unclear. This CDR3 region has 15 residues. Germline lookup yields CDR1 MDHEN and CDR2 SYDVKM. The V end lost 5 bases, the J end lost 4 bases, and 15 bases lay between the germline ends. CDR3 sequence: CASSTPSWPYNEQFF. CDR3 sequence (DNA): TGTGCCAGCAGTACCCCCTCCTGGCCGTACAATGAGCAGTTCTTC.

This clone appeared a single time. The CDR3 loop reads CASKGYSTGELFF. CDR3 DNA sequence: TGTGCCAGCAAAGGGTACAGCACCGGGGAGCTGTTTTTT. The chain joins TRBV2 to TRBJ2-2; no reliable D call. V shed 7 bases and J shed 4 bases, with 10 bases lying between them. The length of the CDR3 is 13 residues. In germline, CDR1 is SNHLY, CDR2 FYNNEI.

The chain's CDR3 is CASSSDLSGGLDEQFF. In nucleotides, the CDR3 is TGTGCCAGCAGTTCCGACCTGTCGGGAGGGCTCGATGAGCAGTTCTTC. The rearrangement links TRBV6-5 to TRBJ2-1, with 8 bases fitting TRBD2. With V trimmed by 4 bases and J by 8 bases, 13 bases remained unmatched. The CDR3 has 16 amino acids. Germline V lookup: CDR1 MNHEY, CDR2 SVGAGI.

The chain employs TRBV3-1 (or the pseudogene TRBV3-2) and TRBJ1-3; D not certain. The V gene lost 1 base and the J gene lost 0 bases, with 13 bases spanning the gap. Germline lookup yields CDR1 LGHDT and CDR2 YNNKEL (reference sequence). CDR3 length equals 17 residues. The CDR3 DNA reads TGTGCCAGCAGCCAAGTTAGAGTGGGATCCTCTGGAAACACCATATATTTT. This encodes CASSQVRVGSSGNTIYF.

This clone appeared a few times. The same CDR3 is also encoded by other DNA sequences in this sample. V gene TRBV4-3 combines with J gene TRBJ2-7, with 8 bases identical to TRBD1. This CDR3 is 14 amino acids long. J was trimmed by 2 bases and V by 8 bases; bases with no gene match: 8. Germline CDR1 reads LGHNA; CDR2 reads YSLEER. Written as DNA, the CDR3 is TGCGCCAGCTCACTTGACAGGGGTCCCTACGAGCAGTACTTC. This sequence encodes CASSLDRGPYEQYF.

CDR3 nucleotide sequence: TGTGCCAGCAGCCCAGGACTAGCGGGGGGCCAAGAGACCCAGTACTTC. It specifies CASSPGLAGGQETQYF. This chain joins TRBV9 and TRBJ2-5, with 14 bases matching TRBD2. CDR3 size: 16 residues. CDR1 is SGDLS and CDR2 is YYNGEE in the germline V gene. The trim removed 4 bases at V and 1 base at J, leaving 3 bases unmatched.

The rearrangement links TRBV28 to TRBJ2-1, with D unclear. Between the trimmed V and J ends, which lost 3 bases and 2 bases, there was a span of 14 bases. The germline V gene encodes CDR1 MDHEN and CDR2 SYDVKM. The CDR3 extends over 16 amino acids. CDR3 protein: CASSLNKRFAYNEQFF. CDR3 nucleotide sequence: TGTGCCAGCAGTTTGAATAAGAGATTTGCCTACAATGAGCAGTTCTTC.

This clone was seen only once. The chain uses TRBV20-1 and TRBJ2-4; possibly TRBD2 for D (6 bases). Germline CDR1 reads DFQATT; CDR2 reads SNEGSKA (reference sequence). CDR3 size: 10 residues. The V end lost 3 bases, the J end lost 10 bases, and 7 bases lay between the germline ends. CDR3 residues: CSARRGIQYF. The CDR3 bases are TGCAGTGCTAGGCGGGGAATTCAGTACTTC.

V and J are TRBV11-1 and TRBJ1-6, with D unresolved. V was shortened by 5 bases and J by 8 bases, with 13 bases between the two germline ends. There are 14 residues in the CDR3. Germline CDR1 is SGHAT and CDR2 is FQDESV (reference sequence). CDR3 protein: CASSPFLGDSPLHF. The CDR3 DNA follows: TGTGCCAGCAGCCCCTTTCTGGGTGATTCACCCCTCCACTTT.